This is a list of T cell receptor beta chains from one sample in a study of regulatory T cells in long-lasting Graves disease. TCRdb reanalysed the multiplex PCR reads using MiXCR and keeps one entry per CDR3 protein. The profile shows more than 400,000 distinct CDR3 sequences, roughly 15% of them singletons. The same sample was also used in a study of T cells in Graves' hyperthyroidism and ophthalmopathy.

Material: peripheral blood mononuclear cells (PBMCs), obtained at new diagnosis, from a patient treated with antithyroid drugs. The receptors were gathered from a woman in her twenties or thirties with Graves disease. The CDR3 runs from the conserved cysteine through the conserved F or W. The order of the fields is V gene, clone size, D gene, J gene, CDR3 protein, CDR3 DNA. The D gene is left open where the match is weak. Clone size is not always given. Where it is, it says once, few, many or a class for expanded clones.

v_call: TRBV19
clone_size: few
d_call: TRBD1
j_call: TRBJ2-1
cdr3_aa: CASIPRQGLNNEQFF
cdr3_nt: TGTGCCAGTATTCCCCGACAGGGTCTTAACAATGAGCAGTTCTTC

v_call: TRBV30
clone_size: many
d_call: TRBD2
j_call: TRBJ2-1
cdr3_aa: CAWRPAGLVSGNEQFF
cdr3_nt: TGTGCCTGGAGGCCGGCGGGACTAGTGTCGGGCAATGAGCAGTTCTTC

v_call: TRBV12-3/TRBV12-4
clone_size: many
d_call: NA
j_call: TRBJ2-7
cdr3_aa: CASSLVSRATYEQYF
cdr3_nt: TGTGCCAGCAGTTTAGTAAGCAGGGCAACCTACGAGCAGTACTTC

v_call: TRBV13
clone_size: NA
d_call: NA
j_call: TRBJ2-7
cdr3_aa: CASSEQTRDEQYF
cdr3_nt: TGTGCCAGCAGCGAACAGACTAGGGACGAGCAGTACTTC

v_call: TRBV20-1
clone_size: many
d_call: TRBD1
j_call: TRBJ1-5
cdr3_aa: CSARGDRPSAGEPQHF
cdr3_nt: TGCAGTGCTAGGGGGGACAGGCCTTCAGCGGGGGAGCCCCAGCATTTT

v_call: TRBV6-5
clone_size: many
d_call: NA
j_call: TRBJ1-4
cdr3_aa: CASSYLGTGEKLFF
cdr3_nt: TGTGCCAGCAGTTACCTGGGGACGGGAGAAAAACTGTTTTTT

v_call: TRBV28
clone_size: many
d_call: TRBD1
j_call: TRBJ2-7
cdr3_aa: CAIGTGPSYEQYF
cdr3_nt: TGTGCCATCGGGACAGGCCCGTCCTACGAGCAGTACTTC

v_call: TRBV9
clone_size: few
d_call: TRBD2
j_call: TRBJ2-7
cdr3_aa: CASSVLLAGGEQYF
cdr3_nt: TGTGCCAGCAGCGTATTACTAGCGGGAGGCGAGCAGTACTTC

v_call: TRBV7-8
clone_size: many
d_call: TRBD2
j_call: TRBJ2-7
cdr3_aa: CASSLAAGRDYEQYF
cdr3_nt: TGTGCCAGCAGCCTCGCGGCGGGGAGGGACTACGAGCAGTACTTC

v_call: TRBV18
clone_size: many
d_call: NA
j_call: TRBJ1-5
cdr3_aa: CASSQINGNQPQHF
cdr3_nt: TGTGCCAGCTCTCAAATAAATGGTAATCAGCCCCAGCATTTT

v_call: TRBV2
clone_size: many
d_call: NA
j_call: TRBJ1-1
cdr3_aa: CASSGGSTTEAFF
cdr3_nt: TGTGCCAGCAGTGGAGGGTCCACCACTGAAGCTTTCTTT

v_call: TRBV3-1
clone_size: NA
d_call: TRBD1
j_call: TRBJ1-1
cdr3_aa: CASSQGQGYTDTEAFF
cdr3_nt: TGTGCCAGCAGCCAAGGACAGGGGTATACGGACACTGAAGCTTTCTTT

v_call: TRBV27
clone_size: many
d_call: NA
j_call: TRBJ2-7
cdr3_aa: CASSFVGGLQEQYF
cdr3_nt: TGTGCCAGCAGTTTCGTGGGAGGACTACAGGAGCAGTACTTC

v_call: TRBV19
clone_size: many
d_call: NA
j_call: TRBJ2-7
cdr3_aa: CASSIDSPGSGRTYEQYF
cdr3_nt: TGTGCCAGTAGTATAGATTCGCCGGGTAGCGGTCGAACGTACGAGCAGTACTTC

v_call: TRBV12-3/TRBV12-4
clone_size: many
d_call: NA
j_call: TRBJ1-2
cdr3_aa: CASSPGNWGYGYTF
cdr3_nt: TGTGCCAGCAGCCCGGGGAATTGGGGGTATGGCTACACCTTC

v_call: TRBV5-1
clone_size: many
d_call: NA
j_call: TRBJ1-2
cdr3_aa: CASSLTSNYGYTF
cdr3_nt: TGCGCCAGCAGCCTTACAAGTAACTATGGCTACACCTTC

v_call: TRBV3-1
clone_size: few
d_call: NA
j_call: TRBJ1-6
cdr3_aa: CASSQAQDGSPLHF
cdr3_nt: TGTGCCAGCAGCCAAGCTCAGGATGGTTCACCCCTCCACTTT

v_call: TRBV2
clone_size: many
d_call: NA
j_call: TRBJ1-2
cdr3_aa: CASGSNGYTF
cdr3_nt: TGTGCCAGCGGCTCCAATGGCTACACCTTC

v_call: TRBV5-1
clone_size: once
d_call: NA
j_call: TRBJ1-4
cdr3_aa: CASSLGWGGRGNEKLFF
cdr3_nt: TGCGCCAGCAGCTTGGGCTGGGGGGGTCGAGGTAATGAAAAACTGTTTTTT

v_call: TRBV7-6
clone_size: NA
d_call: TRBD2
j_call: TRBJ2-7
cdr3_aa: CASSSGKEQYF
cdr3_nt: TGTGCCAGCAGCAGCGGGAAAGAGCAGTACTTC

v_call: TRBV12-3/TRBV12-4
clone_size: NA
d_call: NA
j_call: TRBJ1-1
cdr3_aa: CASSPRRRGNTEAFF
cdr3_nt: TGTGCCAGCAGTCCAAGACGAAGGGGGAACACTGAAGCTTTCTTT

v_call: TRBV19
clone_size: many
d_call: NA
j_call: TRBJ2-7
cdr3_aa: CASQWGRDEQYF
cdr3_nt: TGTGCCAGCCAGTGGGGACGGGACGAGCAGTACTTC

v_call: TRBV29-1
clone_size: few
d_call: NA
j_call: TRBJ2-2
cdr3_aa: CSVVRSGAGELFF
cdr3_nt: TGCAGCGTTGTCCGATCAGGGGCCGGGGAGCTGTTTTTT